This record covers a single TCR beta chain. Here immunoSEQ multiplex PCR was the method, and the copy in TCRdb shows in-frame clones only, minus some. In the table there are approximately 140,000 clones, about 95% of which are singletons. The CDR3 covers 12 residues. V lost 5 bases, J lost 11 bases, and 4 bases stayed unmatched. Germline V gene sequence: CDR1 SGHTA, CDR2 FQGNSA. The sample belongs to a study of T cell responses to AZD1222 COVID-19 vaccine. The sample here was peripheral blood, taken on day 0 of AZD1222 vaccination. J is TRBJ1-2 and V is TRBV7-2; 11 bases match TRBD1. This TCR derives from an adult in good health. The CDR3, as DNA: TGTGCCAGCAGCCCGGGACAGGGGGGGTACACCTTC. This encodes CASSPGQGGYTF.